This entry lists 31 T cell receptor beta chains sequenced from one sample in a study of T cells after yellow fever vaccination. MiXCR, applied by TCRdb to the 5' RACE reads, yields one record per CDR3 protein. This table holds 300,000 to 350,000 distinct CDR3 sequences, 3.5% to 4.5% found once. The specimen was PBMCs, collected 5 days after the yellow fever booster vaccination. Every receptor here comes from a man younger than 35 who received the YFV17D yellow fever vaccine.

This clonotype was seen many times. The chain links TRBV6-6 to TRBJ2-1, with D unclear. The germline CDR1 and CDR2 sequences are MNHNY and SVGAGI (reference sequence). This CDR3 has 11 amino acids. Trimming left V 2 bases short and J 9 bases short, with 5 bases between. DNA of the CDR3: TGTGCCAGCAGTTACCCCGCTGAGCAGTTCTTC. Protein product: CASSYPAEQFF.

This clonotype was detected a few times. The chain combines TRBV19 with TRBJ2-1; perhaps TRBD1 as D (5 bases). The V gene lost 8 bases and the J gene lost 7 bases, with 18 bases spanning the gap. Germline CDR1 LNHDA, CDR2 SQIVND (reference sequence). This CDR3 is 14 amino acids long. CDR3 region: CASRLSGFWNEQFF. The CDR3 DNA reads TGTGCCAGTCGCCTTTCAGGGTTTTGGAATGAGCAGTTCTTC.

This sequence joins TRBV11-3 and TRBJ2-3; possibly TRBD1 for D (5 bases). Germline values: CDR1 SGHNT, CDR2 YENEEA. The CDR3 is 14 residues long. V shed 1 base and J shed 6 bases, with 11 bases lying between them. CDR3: CASSLGLGVDTQYF. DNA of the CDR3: TGTGCCAGCAGCTTAGGTTTAGGGGTGGATACGCAGTATTTT.

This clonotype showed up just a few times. CDR3 residues: CASSGLQGYGELFF. The CDR3 nucleotides read TGTGCCAGCAGCGGATTACAGGGTTACGGGGAGCTGTTTTTT. The J gene is TRBJ2-2, the V gene TRBV7-2; D perhaps matches TRBD1 (6 bases). The V end lost 5 bases, the J end lost 7 bases, and 14 bases lay between the germline ends. This CDR3 region has 14 residues. Germline V gives CDR1 SGHTA, CDR2 FQGNSA. The variable domain in full, completed from reference TRBV7-2 and TRBJ2-2, reads GAGVSQSPSNKVTEKGKDVELRCDPISGHTALYWYRQSLGQGLEFLIYFQGNSAPDKSGLPSDRFSAERTGGSVSTLTIQRTQQEDSAVYLCASSGLQGYGELFFGEGSRLTVL.

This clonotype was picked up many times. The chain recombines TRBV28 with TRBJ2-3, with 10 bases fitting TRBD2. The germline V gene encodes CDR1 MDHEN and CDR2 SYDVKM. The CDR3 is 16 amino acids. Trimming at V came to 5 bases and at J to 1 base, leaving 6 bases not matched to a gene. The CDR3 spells CASSRTSGYGTDTQYF. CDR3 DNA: TGTGCCAGCAGTCGGACTAGCGGCTACGGCACAGATACGCAGTATTTT.

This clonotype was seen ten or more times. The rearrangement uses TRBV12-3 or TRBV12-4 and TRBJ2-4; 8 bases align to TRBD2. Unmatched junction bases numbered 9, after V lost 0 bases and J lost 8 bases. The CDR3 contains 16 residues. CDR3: CASSLALGGGTDIQYF. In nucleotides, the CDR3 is TGTGCCAGCAGTTTAGCGCTGGGCGGGGGGACGGACATTCAGTACTTC.

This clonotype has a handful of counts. In nucleotides, the CDR3 is TGTGCCAGTAGTCCCGGTTTCGCAGATACGCAGTATTTT. Its protein product is CASSPGFADTQYF. The rearrangement links TRBV19 to TRBJ2-3; no firm D call. V was shortened by 5 bases and J by 4 bases, with 10 bases between the two germline ends. The CDR3 loop spans 13 amino acids. The germline V gene encodes CDR1 LNHDA and CDR2 SQIVND (reference sequence). The whole variable domain, remainder taken from reference TRBV19 and TRBJ2-3, is DGGITQSPKYLFRKEGQNVTLSCEQNLNHDAMYWYRQDPGQGLRLIYYSQIVNDFQKGDIAEGYSVSREKKESFPLTVTSAQKNPTAFYLCASSPGFADTQYFGPGTRLTVL.

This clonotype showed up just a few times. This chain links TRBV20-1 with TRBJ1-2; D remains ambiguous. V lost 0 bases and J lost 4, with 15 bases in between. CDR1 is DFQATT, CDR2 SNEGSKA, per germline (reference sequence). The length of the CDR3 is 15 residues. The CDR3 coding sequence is TGCAGTGCTAGAGATCCCCGGGCATGGGCCTATGGCTACACCTTC. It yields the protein CSARDPRAWAYGYTF.

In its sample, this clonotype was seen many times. CDR3 loop: CASSQGVGKGMANEKLFF. The CDR3 DNA reads TGTGCCAGCAGCCAAGGAGTTGGCAAGGGAATGGCTAATGAAAAACTGTTTTTT. The chain couples TRBV14 to TRBJ1-4; D is uncertain. CDR1 and CDR2 from the germline V gene are SGHDN and FVKESK. V was pared by 1 base and J by 3 bases, with 18 bases between. CDR3 length: 18 residues.

The CDR3 is CASSSYTGQLFGNTIYF. The CDR3 region has the DNA TGTGCCAGCTCATCATATACCGGGCAGCTATTCGGAAACACCATATATTTT. The V gene is TRBV18, the J gene TRBJ1-3; D remains unclear. Germline loops: CDR1 KGHSH, CDR2 LQKENI. This CDR3 has 17 residues. V lost 5 bases to trimming and J lost 4 bases, with 21 bases between them.

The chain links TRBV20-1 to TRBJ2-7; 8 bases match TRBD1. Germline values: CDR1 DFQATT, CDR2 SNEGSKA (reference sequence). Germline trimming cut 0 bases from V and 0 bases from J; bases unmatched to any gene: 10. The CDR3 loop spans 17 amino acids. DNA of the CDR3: TGCAGTGCTAGAGATGTAATTGGACAGGGAAACTCCTACGAGCAGTACTTC. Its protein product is CSARDVIGQGNSYEQYF.

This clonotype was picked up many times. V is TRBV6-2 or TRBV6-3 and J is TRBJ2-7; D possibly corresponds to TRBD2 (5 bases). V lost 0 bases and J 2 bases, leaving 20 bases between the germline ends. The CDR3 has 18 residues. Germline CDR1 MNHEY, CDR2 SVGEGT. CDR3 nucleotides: TGTGCCAGCAGTTACTCGATCGGGTCGGTCGGAGCGGCCTACGAGCAGTACGTC. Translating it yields CASSYSIGSVGAAYEQYV.

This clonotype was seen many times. CDR3 sequence (DNA): TGTGCCAGCAGCTCAGCCCGGACTATGAGCTCCTACAATGAGCAGTTCTTC. Translating gives CASSSARTMSSYNEQFF. The V and J genes are TRBV7-6 and TRBJ2-1; maybe TRBD2 (6 bases). The CDR3 is 17 residues long. Germline CDR1 and CDR2: SGHVS and FNYEAQ. The V end lost 4 bases, the J end lost 0 bases, and 16 bases lay between the germline ends.

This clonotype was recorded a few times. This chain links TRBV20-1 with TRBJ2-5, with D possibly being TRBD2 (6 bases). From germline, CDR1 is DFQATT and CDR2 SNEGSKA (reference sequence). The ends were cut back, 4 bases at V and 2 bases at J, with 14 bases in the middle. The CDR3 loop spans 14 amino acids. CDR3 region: CSAMVGGRQETQYF. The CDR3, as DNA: TGCAGTGCTATGGTCGGGGGTCGACAAGAGACCCAGTACTTC.

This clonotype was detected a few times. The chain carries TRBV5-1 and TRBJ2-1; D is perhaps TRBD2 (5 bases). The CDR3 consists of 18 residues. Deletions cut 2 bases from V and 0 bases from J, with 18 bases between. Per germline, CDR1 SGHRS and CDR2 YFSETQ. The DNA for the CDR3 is TGCGCCAGCAGCTTAGAACCGGGGTGGGGTAGCTCCTACAATGAGCAGTTCTTC. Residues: CASSLEPGWGSSYNEQFF.

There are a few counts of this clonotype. CDR3 nucleotide sequence: TGTGCCAGCAGCCCTAACGTACAGGGAACTGAAGCTTTCTTT. This gives the protein CASSPNVQGTEAFF. The chain recombines TRBV7-9 with TRBJ1-1; weak D call: TRBD1 (6 bases). This CDR3 has 14 amino acids. V gave up 5 bases and J gave up 5 bases, with 15 bases separating them. Germline V lookup: CDR1 SEHNR, CDR2 FQNEAQ (reference sequence).

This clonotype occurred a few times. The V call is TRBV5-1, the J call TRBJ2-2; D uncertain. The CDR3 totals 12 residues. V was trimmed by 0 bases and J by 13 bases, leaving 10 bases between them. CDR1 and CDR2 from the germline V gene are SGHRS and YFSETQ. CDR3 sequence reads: CASSLEGISLFF. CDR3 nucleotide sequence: TGCGCCAGCAGCTTGGAAGGAATTTCGCTGTTTTTT.

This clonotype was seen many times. CDR3 nucleotide sequence: TGTGCCAGCAGCCCGCAACCCGGGACAGGGGGCGGCTACACCTTC. It yields the protein CASSPQPGTGGGYTF. This chain uses TRBV9 with TRBJ1-2; 12 positions agree with TRBD1. The CDR3 runs to 15 residues. The V and J ends lost 4 bases and 8 bases, in that order; junction bases with no gene match: 9. The germline CDR1 and CDR2 sequences are SGDLS and YYNGEE.

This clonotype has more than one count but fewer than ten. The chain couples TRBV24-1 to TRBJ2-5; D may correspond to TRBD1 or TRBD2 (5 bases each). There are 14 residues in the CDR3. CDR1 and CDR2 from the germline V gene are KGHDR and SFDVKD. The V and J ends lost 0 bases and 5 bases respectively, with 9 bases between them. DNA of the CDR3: TGTGCCACCAGTGATTTGAGCGAGGGGGAGACCCAGTACTTC. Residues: CATSDLSEGETQYF.

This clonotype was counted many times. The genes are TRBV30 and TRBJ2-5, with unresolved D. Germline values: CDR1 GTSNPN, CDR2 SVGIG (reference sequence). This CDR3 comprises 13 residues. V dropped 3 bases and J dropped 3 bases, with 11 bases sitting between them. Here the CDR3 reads CAWRGAAEETQYF. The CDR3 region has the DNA TGTGCCTGGAGAGGCGCAGCTGAAGAGACCCAGTACTTC.

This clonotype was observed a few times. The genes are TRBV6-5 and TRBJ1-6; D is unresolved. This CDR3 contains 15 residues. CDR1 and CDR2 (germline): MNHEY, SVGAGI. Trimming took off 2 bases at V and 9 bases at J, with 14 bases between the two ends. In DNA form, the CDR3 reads TGTGCCAGCAGTTACGATGTTACAGAAAGTTCACCCCTCCACTTT. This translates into CASSYDVTESSPLHF.

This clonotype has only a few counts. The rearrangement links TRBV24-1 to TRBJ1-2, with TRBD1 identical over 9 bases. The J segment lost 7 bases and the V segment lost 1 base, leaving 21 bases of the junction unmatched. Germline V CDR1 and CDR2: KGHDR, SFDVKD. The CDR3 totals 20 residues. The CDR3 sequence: CATSDFYRGRRPHPSLGYTF. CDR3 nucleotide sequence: TGTGCCACCAGTGATTTTTACAGGGGGCGCCGGCCCCACCCGTCCCTTGGCTACACCTTC.

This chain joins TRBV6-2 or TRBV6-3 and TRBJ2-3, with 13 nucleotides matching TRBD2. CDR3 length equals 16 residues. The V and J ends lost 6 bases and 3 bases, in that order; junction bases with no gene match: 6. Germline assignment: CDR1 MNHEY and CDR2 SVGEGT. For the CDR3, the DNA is TGTGCCAGCAGGCGACTAGCGGGGGGATTAACAGATACGCAGTATTTT. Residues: CASRRLAGGLTDTQYF.

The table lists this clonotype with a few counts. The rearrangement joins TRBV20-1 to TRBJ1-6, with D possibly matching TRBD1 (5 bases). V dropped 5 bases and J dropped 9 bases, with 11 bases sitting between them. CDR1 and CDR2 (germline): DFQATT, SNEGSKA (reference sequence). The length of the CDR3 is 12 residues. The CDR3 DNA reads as TGCAGTGCTTCCGAGGGGAGTTCACCCCTCCACTTT. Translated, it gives CSASEGSSPLHF.

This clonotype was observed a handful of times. The CDR3 protein is CASSQAQTGIYEQYF. Here the CDR3 DNA reads TGCGCCAGCAGCCAAGCCCAGACAGGGATCTACGAGCAGTACTTC. This chain uses TRBV4-3 with TRBJ2-7, with 7 bases lining up with TRBD1. V shed 1 base and J 3 bases; nucleotides not matched to a gene: 6. In germline, CDR1 is LGHNA, CDR2 YSLEER. This CDR3 has 15 amino acids.

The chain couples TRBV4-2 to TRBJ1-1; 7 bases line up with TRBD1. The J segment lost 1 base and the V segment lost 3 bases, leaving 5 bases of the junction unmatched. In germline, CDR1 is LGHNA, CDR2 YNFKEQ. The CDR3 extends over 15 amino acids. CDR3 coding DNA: TGTGCCAGCAGCCAGGCGGGACAGCAGAACACTGAAGCTTTCTTT. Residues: CASSQAGQQNTEAFF.

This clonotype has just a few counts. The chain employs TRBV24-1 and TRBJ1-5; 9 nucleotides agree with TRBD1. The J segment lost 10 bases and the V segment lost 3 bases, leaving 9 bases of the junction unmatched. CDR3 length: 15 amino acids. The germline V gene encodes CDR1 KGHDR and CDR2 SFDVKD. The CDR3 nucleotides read TGTGCCACCAGTGATCCGGGACAGGGCGAGTCCCCCCAGCATTTT. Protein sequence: CATSDPGQGESPQHF.

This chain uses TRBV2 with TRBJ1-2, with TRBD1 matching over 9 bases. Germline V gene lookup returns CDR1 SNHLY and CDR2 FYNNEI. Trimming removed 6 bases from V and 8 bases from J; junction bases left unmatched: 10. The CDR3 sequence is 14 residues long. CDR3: CASRGQGDAGGYTF. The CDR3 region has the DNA TGTGCCAGCAGGGGACAGGGTGATGCGGGAGGCTACACCTTC.

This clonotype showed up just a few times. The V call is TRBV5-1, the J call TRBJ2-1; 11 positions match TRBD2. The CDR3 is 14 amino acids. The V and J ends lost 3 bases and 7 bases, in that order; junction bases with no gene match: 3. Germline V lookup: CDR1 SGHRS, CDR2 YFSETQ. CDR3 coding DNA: TGCGCCAGCAGCTCCCCTAGCGGGGGGAATGAGCAGTTCTTC. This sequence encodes CASSSPSGGNEQFF.

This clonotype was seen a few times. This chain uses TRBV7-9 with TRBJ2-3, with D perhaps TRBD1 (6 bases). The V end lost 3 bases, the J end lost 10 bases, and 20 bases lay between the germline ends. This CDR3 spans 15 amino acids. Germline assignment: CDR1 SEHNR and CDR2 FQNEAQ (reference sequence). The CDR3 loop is CASSFESGGLGAQYF. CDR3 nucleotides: TGTGCCAGCAGCTTTGAATCTGGGGGCCTAGGGGCGCAGTATTTT.

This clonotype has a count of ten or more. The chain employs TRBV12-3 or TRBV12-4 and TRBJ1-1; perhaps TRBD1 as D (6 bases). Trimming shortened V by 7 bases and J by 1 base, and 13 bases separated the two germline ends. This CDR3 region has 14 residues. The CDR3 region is CASTLGGGNTEAFF. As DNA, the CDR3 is TGTGCCAGCACCCTAGGGGGAGGGAACACTGAAGCTTTCTTT.